The sequence of this TCR beta chain was determined in a study of PD-1 blockade in mismatch repair-deficient tumors. CDR3 length equals 16 residues. V lost 6 bases to trimming and J lost 6 bases; unmatched junction nucleotides: 15. Germline CDR1 MNHNS, CDR2 SASEGT. Clones were sequenced by immunoSEQ multiplex PCR, and TCRdb holds only the in-frame ones, with some missing. The sample consists of over 60,000 clones, 88% of them appearing once. The sequencing here drew on peripheral blood, taken 52 weeks after starting pembrolizumab. This sequence was found in an adult with mismatch repair-deficient cancer. The chain recombines TRBV6-1 with TRBJ2-7; 9 bases are a match to TRBD1. The CDR3, as DNA: TGTGCCAGCAGGGAAAAGACAGGGGGTATACCGTCCGAGCAGTACTTC. The encoded protein is CASREKTGGIPSEQYF.